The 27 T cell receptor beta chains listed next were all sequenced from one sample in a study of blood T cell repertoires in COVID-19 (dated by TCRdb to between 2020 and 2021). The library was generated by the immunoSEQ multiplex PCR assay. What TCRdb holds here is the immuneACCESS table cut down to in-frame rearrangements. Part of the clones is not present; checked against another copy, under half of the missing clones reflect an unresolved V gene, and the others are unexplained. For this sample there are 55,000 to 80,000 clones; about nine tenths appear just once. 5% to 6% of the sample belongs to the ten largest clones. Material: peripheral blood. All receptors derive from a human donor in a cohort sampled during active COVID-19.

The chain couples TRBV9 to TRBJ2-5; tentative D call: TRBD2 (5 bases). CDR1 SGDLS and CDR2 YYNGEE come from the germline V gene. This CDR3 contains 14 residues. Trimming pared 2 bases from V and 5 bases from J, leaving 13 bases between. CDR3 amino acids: CASSVGSLDETQYF. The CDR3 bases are TGTGCCAGCAGCGTGGGGAGCTTAGACGAGACCCAGTACTTC.

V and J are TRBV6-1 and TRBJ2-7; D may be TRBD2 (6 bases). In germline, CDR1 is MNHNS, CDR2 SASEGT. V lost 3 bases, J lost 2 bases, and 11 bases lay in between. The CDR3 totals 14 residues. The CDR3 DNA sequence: TGTGCCAGCAGTGATTTCGGCGGGGCCTACGAGCAGTACTTC. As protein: CASSDFGGAYEQYF.

CDR3 amino acids: CASGGPSYEQYF. The CDR3 nucleotides read TGTGCCAGCGGAGGGCCCTCCTACGAGCAGTACTTC. The V and J genes are TRBV2 and TRBJ2-7; D may be TRBD2 (6 bases). Per germline, CDR1 SNHLY and CDR2 FYNNEI. Deletions cut 8 bases from V and 0 bases from J, with 8 bases between. CDR3 length: 12 residues. The full variable domain, rest sourced from reference TRBV2 and TRBJ2-7, is EPEVTQTPSHQVTQMGQEVILRCVPISNHLYFYWYRQILGQKVEFLVSFYNNEISEKSEIFDDQFSVERPDGSNFTLKIRSTKLEDSAMYFCASGGPSYEQYFGPGTRLTVT.

CDR3 bases: TGTGCCAGCAGGGGGGGGGCTGAAGCTTTCTTT. This gives the protein CASRGGAEAFF. The genes are TRBV28 and TRBJ1-1, with a tentative D call TRBD1 (5 bases). Germline lookup yields CDR1 MDHEN and CDR2 SYDVKM. The V gene lost 6 bases and the J gene lost 6 bases, with 8 bases spanning the gap. The CDR3 consists of 11 residues. Full variable domain (rest looked up from reference TRBV28 and TRBJ1-1): DVKVTQSSRYLVKRTGEKVFLECVQDMDHENMFWYRQDPGLGLRLIYFSYDVKMKEKGDIPEGYSVSREKKERFSLILESASTNQTSMYLCASRGGAEAFFGQGTRLTVV.

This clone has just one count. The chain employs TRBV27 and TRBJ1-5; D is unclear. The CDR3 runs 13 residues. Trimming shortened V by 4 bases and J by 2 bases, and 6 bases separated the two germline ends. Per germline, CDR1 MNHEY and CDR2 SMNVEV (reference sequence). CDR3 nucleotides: TGTGCCAGCAGTTACCGCGGCAATCAGCCCCAGCATTTT. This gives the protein CASSYRGNQPQHF.

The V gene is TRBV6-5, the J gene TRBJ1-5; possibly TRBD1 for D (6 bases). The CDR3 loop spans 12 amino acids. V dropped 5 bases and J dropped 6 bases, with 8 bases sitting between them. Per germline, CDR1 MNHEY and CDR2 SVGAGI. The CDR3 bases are TGTGCCAGCAGTCAACAGGGTCAGCCCCAGCATTTT. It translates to CASSQQGQPQHF.

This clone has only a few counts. CDR3 sequence (DNA): TGTGCCAGCAGTTACCGTAGGGGCTACGAGCAGTACTTC. Its translation is CASSYRRGYEQYF. The chain combines TRBV6-5 with TRBJ2-7; TRBD1 might be the D (5 bases). Trimming took 2 bases from V and 3 from J, leaving 8 bases between them. There are 13 residues in the CDR3. The V gene's germline CDR1 is MNHEY and CDR2 SVGAGI.

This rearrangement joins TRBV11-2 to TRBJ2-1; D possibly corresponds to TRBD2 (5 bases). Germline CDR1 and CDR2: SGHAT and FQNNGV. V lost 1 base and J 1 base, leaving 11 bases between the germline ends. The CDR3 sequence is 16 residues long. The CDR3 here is CASSLARLASYNEQFF. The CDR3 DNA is TGTGCCAGCAGCTTAGCCCGGTTAGCGTCCTACAATGAGCAGTTCTTC.

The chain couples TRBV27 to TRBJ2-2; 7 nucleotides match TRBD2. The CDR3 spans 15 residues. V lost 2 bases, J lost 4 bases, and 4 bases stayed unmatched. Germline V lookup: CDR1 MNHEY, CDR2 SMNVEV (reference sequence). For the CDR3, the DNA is TGTGCCAGCAGTTTAAGCGGGGAGGGCACCGGGGAGCTGTTTTTT. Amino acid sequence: CASSLSGEGTGELFF.

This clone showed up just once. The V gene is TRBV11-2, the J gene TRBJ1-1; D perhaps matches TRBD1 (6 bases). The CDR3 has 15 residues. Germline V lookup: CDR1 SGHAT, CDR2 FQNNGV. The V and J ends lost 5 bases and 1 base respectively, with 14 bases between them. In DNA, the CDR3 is TGTGCCAGCAGCCCGCTCTGGACAGCGAACACTGAAGCTTTCTTT. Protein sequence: CASSPLWTANTEAFF.

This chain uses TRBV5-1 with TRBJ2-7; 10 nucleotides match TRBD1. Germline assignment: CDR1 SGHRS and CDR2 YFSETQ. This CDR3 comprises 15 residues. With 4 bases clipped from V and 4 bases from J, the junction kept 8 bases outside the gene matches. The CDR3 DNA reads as TGCGCCAGCAGCGTGGGGGACAGGGGATCTTACGAGCAGTACTTC. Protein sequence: CASSVGDRGSYEQYF.

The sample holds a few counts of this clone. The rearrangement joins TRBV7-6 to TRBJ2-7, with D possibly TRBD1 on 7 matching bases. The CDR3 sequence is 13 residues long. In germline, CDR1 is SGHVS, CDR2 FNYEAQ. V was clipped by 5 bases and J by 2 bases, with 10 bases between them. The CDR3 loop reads CASSGGTAYEQYF. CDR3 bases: TGTGCCAGCAGCGGGGGGACAGCCTACGAGCAGTACTTC.

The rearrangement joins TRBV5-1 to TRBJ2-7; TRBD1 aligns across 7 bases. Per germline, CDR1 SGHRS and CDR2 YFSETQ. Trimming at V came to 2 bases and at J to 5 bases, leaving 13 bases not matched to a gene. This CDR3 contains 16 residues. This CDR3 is CASSFYPDRVFDEQYF. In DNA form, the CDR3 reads TGCGCCAGCAGCTTTTACCCAGACAGGGTATTCGACGAGCAGTACTTC.

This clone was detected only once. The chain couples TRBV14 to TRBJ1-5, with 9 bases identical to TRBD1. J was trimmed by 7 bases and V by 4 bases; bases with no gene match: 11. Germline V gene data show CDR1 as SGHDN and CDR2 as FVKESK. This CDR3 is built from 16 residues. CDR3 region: CASSLYRDRVNQPQHF. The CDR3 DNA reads TGTGCCAGCAGCCTATACCGGGACAGGGTTAACCAGCCCCAGCATTTT.

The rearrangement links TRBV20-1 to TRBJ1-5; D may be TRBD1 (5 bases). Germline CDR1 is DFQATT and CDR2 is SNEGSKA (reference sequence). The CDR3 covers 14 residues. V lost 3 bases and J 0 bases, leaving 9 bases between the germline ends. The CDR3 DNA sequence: TGCAGTGCTAGTGCCGACAGTAGCAATCAGCCCCAGCATTTT. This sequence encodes CSASADSSNQPQHF.

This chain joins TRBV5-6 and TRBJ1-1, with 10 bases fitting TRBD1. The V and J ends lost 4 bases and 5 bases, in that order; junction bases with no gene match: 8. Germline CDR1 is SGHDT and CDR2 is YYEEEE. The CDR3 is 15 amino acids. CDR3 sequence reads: CASSRRQGARTEAFF. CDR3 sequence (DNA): TGTGCCAGCAGCCGTCGACAGGGGGCGCGGACTGAAGCTTTCTTT. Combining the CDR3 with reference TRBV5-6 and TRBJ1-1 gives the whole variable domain DAGVTQSPTHLIKTRGQQVTLRCSPKSGHDTVSWYQQALGQGPQFIFQYYEEEERQRGNFPDRFSGHQFPNYSSELNVNALLLGDSALYLCASSRRQGARTEAFFGQGTRLTVV.

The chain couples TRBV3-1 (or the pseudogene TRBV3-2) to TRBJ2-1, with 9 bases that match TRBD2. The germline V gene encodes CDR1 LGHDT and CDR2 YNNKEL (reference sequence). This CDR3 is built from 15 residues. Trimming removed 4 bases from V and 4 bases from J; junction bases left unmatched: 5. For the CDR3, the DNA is TGTGCCAGCAGCCGAGGAGCGGGGGGTTACAATGAGCAGTTCTTC. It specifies CASSRGAGGYNEQFF.

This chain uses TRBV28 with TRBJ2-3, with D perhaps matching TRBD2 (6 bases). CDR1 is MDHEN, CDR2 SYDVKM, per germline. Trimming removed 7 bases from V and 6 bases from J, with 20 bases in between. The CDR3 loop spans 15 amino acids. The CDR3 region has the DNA TGTGCCAGCACCGCTAGGAGGGACCTCTCCGATACGCAGTATTTT. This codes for CASTARRDLSDTQYF.

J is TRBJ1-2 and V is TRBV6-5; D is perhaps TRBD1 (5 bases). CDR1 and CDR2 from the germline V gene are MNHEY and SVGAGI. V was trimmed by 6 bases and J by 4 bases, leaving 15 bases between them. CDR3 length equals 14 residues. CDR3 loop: CASRTRATGYGYTF. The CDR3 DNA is TGTGCCAGCAGGACCAGGGCGACGGGCTATGGCTACACCTTC.

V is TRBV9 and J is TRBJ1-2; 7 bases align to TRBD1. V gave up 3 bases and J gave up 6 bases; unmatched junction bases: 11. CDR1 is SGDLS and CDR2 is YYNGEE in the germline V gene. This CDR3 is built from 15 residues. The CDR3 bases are TGTGCCAGCAGCGAAGGGGACAGCCGGGGAAATGGCTACACCTTC. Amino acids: CASSEGDSRGNGYTF.

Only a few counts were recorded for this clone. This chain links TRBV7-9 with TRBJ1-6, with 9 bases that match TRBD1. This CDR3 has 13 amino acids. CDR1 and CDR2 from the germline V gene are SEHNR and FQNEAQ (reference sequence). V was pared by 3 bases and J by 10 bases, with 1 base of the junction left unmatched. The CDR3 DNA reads TGTGCCAGCAGCTTTACAGGGGGCTCACCCCTCCACTTT. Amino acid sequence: CASSFTGGSPLHF.

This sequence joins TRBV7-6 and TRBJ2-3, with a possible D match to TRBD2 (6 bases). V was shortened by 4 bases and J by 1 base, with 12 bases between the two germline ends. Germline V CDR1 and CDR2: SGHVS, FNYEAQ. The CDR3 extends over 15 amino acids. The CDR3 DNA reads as TGTGCCAGCAGCTCGTGGTCTAGCGGCACAGATACGCAGTATTTT. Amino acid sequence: CASSSWSSGTDTQYF.

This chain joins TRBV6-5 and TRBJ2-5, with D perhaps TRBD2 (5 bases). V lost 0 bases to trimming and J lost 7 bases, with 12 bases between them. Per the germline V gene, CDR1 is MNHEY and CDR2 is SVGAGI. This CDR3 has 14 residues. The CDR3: CASSYSSGKGTQYF. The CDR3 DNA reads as TGTGCCAGCAGTTACTCATCCGGGAAGGGGACCCAGTACTTC.

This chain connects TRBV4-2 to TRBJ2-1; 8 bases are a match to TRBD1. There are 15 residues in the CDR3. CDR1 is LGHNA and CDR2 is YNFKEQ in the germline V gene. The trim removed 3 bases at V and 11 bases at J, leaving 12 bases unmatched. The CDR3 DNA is TGTGCCAGCAGCCACGGGACAGGTAGGAATTACCAGCAGTTCTTC. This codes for CASSHGTGRNYQQFF.

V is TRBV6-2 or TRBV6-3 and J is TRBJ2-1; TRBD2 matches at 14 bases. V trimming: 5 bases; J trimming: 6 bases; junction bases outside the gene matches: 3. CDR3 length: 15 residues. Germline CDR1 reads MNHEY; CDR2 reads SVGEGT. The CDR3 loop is CASSPTSGGANEQFF. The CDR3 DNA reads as TGTGCCAGCAGTCCGACTAGCGGGGGGGCCAATGAGCAGTTCTTC.

The CDR3 DNA reads as TGTGCCACCAGTGACCCCTCTAGACAGGGTCAGGAGACCCAGTACTTC. It yields the protein CATSDPSRQGQETQYF. The J gene is TRBJ2-5, the V gene TRBV24-1, with 7 bases that match TRBD1. Losses at the gene ends were 4 bases for V and 5 bases for J; bases not matched to a gene: 12. The CDR3 totals 16 residues. Per germline, CDR1 KGHDR and CDR2 SFDVKD.

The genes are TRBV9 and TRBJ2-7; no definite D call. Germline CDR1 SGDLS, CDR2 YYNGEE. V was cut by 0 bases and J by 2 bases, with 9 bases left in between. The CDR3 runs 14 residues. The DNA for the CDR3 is TGTGCCAGCAGCGTAGGTCCCAAGCCCTACGAGCAGTACTTC. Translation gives CASSVGPKPYEQYF.